This T cell receptor (beta chain) was documented in a study of long-term antiretroviral therapy in people with HIV. The germline CDR1 and CDR2 sequences are SGHDN and FVKESK. Losses at the gene ends were 0 bases for V and 0 bases for J; bases not matched to a gene: 6. CDR3 size: 18 residues. Version v3.0 of the immunoSEQ assay was performed at survey level. The assay was immunoSEQ multiplex PCR, and TCRdb's table has in-frame clones only and misses some. The sample includes about 42,000 clones, approximately 86% of them seen just once. Sample: unsorted PBMCs, taken 0.1 years before starting antiretroviral therapy. The chain couples TRBV14 to TRBJ1-4, with 8 bases identical to TRBD1. The source is a woman between 45 and 60 years old with HIV. As DNA, the CDR3 is TGTGCCAGCAGCCAAGATCCGGACAGGGCCTCAACTAATGAAAAACTGTTTTTT. Its protein is CASSQDPDRASTNEKLFF.